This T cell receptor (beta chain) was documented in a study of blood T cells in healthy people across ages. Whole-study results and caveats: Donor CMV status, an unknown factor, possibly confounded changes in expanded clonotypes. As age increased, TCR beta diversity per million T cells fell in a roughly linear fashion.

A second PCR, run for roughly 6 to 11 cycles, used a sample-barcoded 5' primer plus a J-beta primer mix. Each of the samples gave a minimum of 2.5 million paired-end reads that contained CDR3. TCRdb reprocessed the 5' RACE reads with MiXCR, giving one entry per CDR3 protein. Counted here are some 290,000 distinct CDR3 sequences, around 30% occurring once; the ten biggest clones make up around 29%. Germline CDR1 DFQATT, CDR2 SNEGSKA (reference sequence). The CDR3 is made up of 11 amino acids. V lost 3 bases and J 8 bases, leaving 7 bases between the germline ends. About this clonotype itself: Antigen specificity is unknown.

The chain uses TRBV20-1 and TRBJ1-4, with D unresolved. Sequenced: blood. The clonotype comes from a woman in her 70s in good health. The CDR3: CSARGGEKLFF. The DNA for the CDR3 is TGCAGTGCTAGGGGTGGGGAAAAACTGTTTTTT.